These T cell receptor beta chains were read from a single sample in a study of blood T cell repertoires in COVID-19. Produced via immunoSEQ multiplex PCR; TCRdb's table is partial and in-frame only. Counted here are more than 110,000 clones, about nine tenths occurring once; the ten biggest clones make up over 9.5%. The sample comprised peripheral blood. Receptors originate from a man in his fifties with active or convalescent COVID-19. The CDR3 runs from the conserved cysteine through the conserved F or W. The order of the fields is CDR3 length, V gene, D gene, J gene, clone size, CDR3 DNA, CDR3 protein. The D gene is left open where the match is weak. Clone sizes are given selectively: once, few, many, or a class where the clone is expanded.

len: 15; v_gene: TRBV6-4; d_gene: TRBD1; j_gene: TRBJ2-3; abundance: .; CDR3nt: TGTGCCAGCAAACCACAGGGGGCTAGGACAGATACGCAGTATTTT; CDR3aa: CASKPQGARTDTQYF
len: 14; v_gene: TRBV6-2/TRBV6-3; d_gene: TRBD2; j_gene: TRBJ2-3; abundance: .; CDR3nt: TGTGCCAGCAGTGCGCGGGGGAGCGCAGATACGCAGTATTTT; CDR3aa: CASSARGSADTQYF
len: 15; v_gene: TRBV6-5; d_gene: .; j_gene: TRBJ2-1; abundance: .; CDR3nt: TGTGCCAGCAGTTACGGCTCCAACCACTACAATGAGCAGTTCTTC; CDR3aa: CASSYGSNHYNEQFF
len: 13; v_gene: TRBV6-4; d_gene: TRBD1; j_gene: TRBJ1-1; abundance: .; CDR3nt: TGTGCCAGCAGAGTAGACAGGGACACTGAAGCTTTCTTT; CDR3aa: CASRVDRDTEAFF
len: 15; v_gene: TRBV29-1; d_gene: TRBD1; j_gene: TRBJ2-1; abundance: .; CDR3nt: TGCAGCGTTGGGTCCGGGACAGGAGCTCACAATGAGCAGTTCTTC; CDR3aa: CSVGSGTGAHNEQFF
len: 13; v_gene: TRBV7-2; d_gene: TRBD1; j_gene: TRBJ1-2; abundance: .; CDR3nt: TGTGCCAGCAGCTTAGCACAGGGGAGTGGCTACACCTTC; CDR3aa: CASSLAQGSGYTF
len: 14; v_gene: TRBV7-3; d_gene: .; j_gene: TRBJ1-1; abundance: .; CDR3nt: TGTGCCAGCAGCGTTCAGGGCCCGAACACTGAAGCTTTCTTT; CDR3aa: CASSVQGPNTEAFF
len: 12; v_gene: TRBV6-9; d_gene: TRBD1; j_gene: TRBJ1-2; abundance: .; CDR3nt: TGTGCCAGCAGTCCCTCAGGGGGGGGCTACACCTTC; CDR3aa: CASSPSGGGYTF
len: 12; v_gene: TRBV3-1/TRBV3-2; d_gene: TRBD1; j_gene: TRBJ2-1; abundance: .; CDR3nt: TGTGCCAGCAGCCGGACAGGGAATGAGCAGTTCTTC; CDR3aa: CASSRTGNEQFF
len: 18; v_gene: TRBV7-2; d_gene: .; j_gene: TRBJ2-2; abundance: .; CDR3nt: TGTGCCAGCAGCTTAAGTCGGGCTAGCCCAAAGAACACCGGGGAGCTGTTTTTT; CDR3aa: CASSLSRASPKNTGELFF
len: 15; v_gene: TRBV28; d_gene: TRBD1; j_gene: TRBJ1-5; abundance: .; CDR3nt: TGTGCCAGCAGTCATGGGGGACAGGGCTCTCAGCCCCAGCATTTT; CDR3aa: CASSHGGQGSQPQHF
len: 12; v_gene: TRBV7-9; d_gene: .; j_gene: TRBJ2-7; abundance: once; CDR3nt: TGTGCCAGCAGCCCGTTGAGCGACGAGCAGTACTTC; CDR3aa: CASSPLSDEQYF
len: 15; v_gene: TRBV10-3; d_gene: .; j_gene: TRBJ2-7; abundance: few; CDR3nt: TGTGCCATCAGTGAGTCGAAGCCGGGCTCCTACGAGCAGTACTTC; CDR3aa: CAISESKPGSYEQYF
len: 15; v_gene: TRBV6-5; d_gene: .; j_gene: TRBJ2-7; abundance: .; CDR3nt: TGTGCCAGCAGTCCCTTTAGGAGGCTAAACTACGAGCAGTACTTC; CDR3aa: CASSPFRRLNYEQYF
len: 16; v_gene: TRBV4-1; d_gene: TRBD1; j_gene: TRBJ1-5; abundance: .; CDR3nt: TGCGCCAGCAGCCCCGCCCCACAGGGGGCAAATCAGCCCCAGCATTTT; CDR3aa: CASSPAPQGANQPQHF
len: 16; v_gene: TRBV28; d_gene: .; j_gene: TRBJ2-5; abundance: .; CDR3nt: TGTGCCAGCAGTTCCCCGGGCAGGGTAGGAGGGGAGACCCAGTACTTC; CDR3aa: CASSSPGRVGGETQYF
len: 12; v_gene: TRBV6-5; d_gene: .; j_gene: TRBJ2-7; abundance: .; CDR3nt: TGTGCCAGCAGGTCGACTTCCTACGAGCAGTACTTC; CDR3aa: CASRSTSYEQYF
len: 11; v_gene: TRBV19; d_gene: .; j_gene: TRBJ1-1; abundance: .; CDR3nt: TGTGCCAGTAGTAGACAGAGGCAAGCTTTCTTT; CDR3aa: CASSRQRQAFF
len: 17; v_gene: TRBV28; d_gene: TRBD1; j_gene: TRBJ1-1; abundance: .; CDR3nt: TGTGCCAGCAGTTTGGGGATCGCCAGGGGGCGGAACACTGAAGCTTTCTTT; CDR3aa: CASSLGIARGRNTEAFF
len: 14; v_gene: TRBV27; d_gene: .; j_gene: TRBJ1-3; abundance: once; CDR3nt: TGTGCCAGCAGTTCCGACAGTCGCGTGGGGACCATATATTTT; CDR3aa: CASSSDSRVGTIYF
len: 14; v_gene: TRBV2; d_gene: TRBD1; j_gene: TRBJ1-2; abundance: .; CDR3nt: TGTGCCAGCAGTGAGGACAGGGCGGACTATGGCTACACCTTC; CDR3aa: CASSEDRADYGYTF
len: 16; v_gene: TRBV7-8; d_gene: TRBD2; j_gene: TRBJ2-1; abundance: .; CDR3nt: TGTGCCAGCAGCCGAGGGACTAGCGGGAGAGTGAGTGAGCAGTTCTTC; CDR3aa: CASSRGTSGRVSEQFF
len: 14; v_gene: TRBV7-9; d_gene: TRBD1; j_gene: TRBJ2-5; abundance: .; CDR3nt: TGTGCCAGCAGCTCTGGGACAGTCGGGGAGACCCAGTACTTC; CDR3aa: CASSSGTVGETQYF
len: 14; v_gene: TRBV18; d_gene: .; j_gene: TRBJ2-7; abundance: .; CDR3nt: TGTGCCAGCTCTACGCAGGGCGATATCTACGAGCAGTACTTC; CDR3aa: CASSTQGDIYEQYF
len: 16; v_gene: TRBV6-2/TRBV6-3; d_gene: .; j_gene: TRBJ2-7; abundance: .; CDR3nt: TGTGCCAGCAGTTACTCGGAAGAGCGGAGCCCCTACGAGCAGTACTTC; CDR3aa: CASSYSEERSPYEQYF
len: 14; v_gene: TRBV19; d_gene: .; j_gene: TRBJ1-4; abundance: .; CDR3nt: TGTGCCAGTAGCCCCGTGGGCTTTAATGAAAAACTGTTTTTT; CDR3aa: CASSPVGFNEKLFF
len: 14; v_gene: TRBV6-1; d_gene: .; j_gene: TRBJ1-4; abundance: .; CDR3nt: TGTGCCAGCAGTGAAGAGGGGAGGTCAGGGAAACTGTTTTTT; CDR3aa: CASSEEGRSGKLFF
len: 15; v_gene: TRBV28; d_gene: TRBD2; j_gene: TRBJ2-5; abundance: .; CDR3nt: TGTGCCAGCAGTTCCAGACTAGCGGGAATAGAGACCCAGTACTTC; CDR3aa: CASSSRLAGIETQYF
len: 15; v_gene: TRBV5-1; d_gene: TRBD1; j_gene: TRBJ1-1; abundance: .; CDR3nt: TGCGCCAGCAGCTTGGATGACAGGGGGGGCACTGAAGCTTTCTTT; CDR3aa: CASSLDDRGGTEAFF
len: 14; v_gene: TRBV9; d_gene: TRBD1; j_gene: TRBJ1-1; abundance: .; CDR3nt: TGTGCCAGCAGCGTAGGAGGGGGCAGGACTGAAGCTTTCTTT; CDR3aa: CASSVGGGRTEAFF
len: 15; v_gene: TRBV19; d_gene: TRBD1; j_gene: TRBJ2-7; abundance: .; CDR3nt: TGTGCCAGTAGTCCACCGGGACAGAAGGCCTACGAGCAGTACTTC; CDR3aa: CASSPPGQKAYEQYF
len: 16; v_gene: TRBV21-1; d_gene: .; j_gene: TRBJ2-3; abundance: .; CDR3nt: TGTGCCAGCAGCGAAAACAGGGGGCTCCGCACAGATACGCAGTATTTT; CDR3aa: CASSENRGLRTDTQYF
len: 12; v_gene: TRBV6-6; d_gene: .; j_gene: TRBJ2-1; abundance: few; CDR3nt: TGTGCCAGCAGTTACGCGCGCAATGAGCAGTTCTTC; CDR3aa: CASSYARNEQFF
len: 13; v_gene: TRBV3-1/TRBV3-2; d_gene: .; j_gene: TRBJ2-7; abundance: .; CDR3nt: TGTGCCAGCACAAGCCGAGGTCCCTACGAGCAGTACTTC; CDR3aa: CASTSRGPYEQYF
len: 14; v_gene: TRBV6-1; d_gene: .; j_gene: TRBJ1-5; abundance: .; CDR3nt: TGTGCCAGCAGTGAAGAACTCGGTCGGGGGCCCCAGCATTTT; CDR3aa: CASSEELGRGPQHF
len: 15; v_gene: TRBV6-6; d_gene: .; j_gene: TRBJ1-6; abundance: .; CDR3nt: TGTGCCAGCAGTTCCCCAGGCTCCTATAATTCACCCCTCCACTTT; CDR3aa: CASSSPGSYNSPLHF
len: 13; v_gene: TRBV12-3/TRBV12-4; d_gene: .; j_gene: TRBJ1-2; abundance: .; CDR3nt: TGTGCCAGCAGTCGGGGGAACAGGAGCGGCTACACCTTC; CDR3aa: CASSRGNRSGYTF
len: 13; v_gene: TRBV6-5; d_gene: .; j_gene: TRBJ2-4; abundance: .; CDR3nt: TGTGCCAGCACCCTCGGCGCCCGGGACATTCAGTACTTC; CDR3aa: CASTLGARDIQYF
len: 16; v_gene: TRBV11-2; d_gene: TRBD2; j_gene: TRBJ2-7; abundance: once; CDR3nt: TGTGCCAGCAGCTCCTACTCGGCTAGCGGGAGTTACGAGCAGTACTTC; CDR3aa: CASSSYSASGSYEQYF
len: 14; v_gene: TRBV3-1/TRBV3-2; d_gene: TRBD1; j_gene: TRBJ2-7; abundance: .; CDR3nt: TGTGCCAGCAGCCATCGGACAGGGTCCTACGAGCAGTACTTC; CDR3aa: CASSHRTGSYEQYF
len: 15; v_gene: TRBV5-1; d_gene: TRBD2; j_gene: TRBJ2-2; abundance: .; CDR3nt: TGCGCCAGCAGCACTGCAGGGAGGGCGACCGGGGAGCTGTTTTTT; CDR3aa: CASSTAGRATGELFF
len: 14; v_gene: TRBV15; d_gene: .; j_gene: TRBJ1-1; abundance: once; CDR3nt: TGTGCCACCAGCAGAGCAACAGCGGGCACTGAAGCTTTCTTT; CDR3aa: CATSRATAGTEAFF